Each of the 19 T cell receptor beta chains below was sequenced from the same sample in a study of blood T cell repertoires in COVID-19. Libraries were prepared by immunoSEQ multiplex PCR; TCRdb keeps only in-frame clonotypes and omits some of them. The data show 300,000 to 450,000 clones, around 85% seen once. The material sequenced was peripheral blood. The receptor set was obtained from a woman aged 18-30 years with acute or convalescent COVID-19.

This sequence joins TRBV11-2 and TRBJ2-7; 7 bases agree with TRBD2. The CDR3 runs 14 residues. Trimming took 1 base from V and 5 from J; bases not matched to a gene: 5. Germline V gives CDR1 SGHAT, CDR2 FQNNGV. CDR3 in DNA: TGTGCCAGCAGCTTAGGCGGGAGAGTAAACGAGCAGTACTTC. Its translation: CASSLGGRVNEQYF.

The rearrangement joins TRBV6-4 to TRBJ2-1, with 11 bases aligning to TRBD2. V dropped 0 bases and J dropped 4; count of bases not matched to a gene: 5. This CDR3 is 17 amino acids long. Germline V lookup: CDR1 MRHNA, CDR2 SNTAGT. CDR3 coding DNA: TGTGCCAGCAGTGACTCGGCTAGCGGGGGGTTTTACAATGAGCAGTTCTTC. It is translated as CASSDSASGGFYNEQFF.

In DNA form, the CDR3 reads TGTGCCAGCAGTGATCAGGGGGGCGTGAGCAATCAGCCCCAGCATTTT. Translating it yields CASSDQGGVSNQPQHF. V usage is TRBV2 and J usage is TRBJ1-5, with 7 bases identical to TRBD1. Germline V CDR1 and CDR2: SNHLY, FYNNEI. With V trimmed by 3 bases and J by 1 base, 6 bases remained unmatched. This CDR3 has 16 residues.

The CDR3 DNA sequence: TGTGCCAGCACCCTCAGATGGGGGCTCGGTACTGAAGCTTTCTTT. This sequence encodes CASTLRWGLGTEAFF. This chain uses TRBV27 with TRBJ1-1; D is possibly TRBD1 (6 bases). The CDR3 totals 15 residues. The germline V gene encodes CDR1 MNHEY and CDR2 SMNVEV (reference sequence). Trimming took 7 bases from V and 5 from J, leaving 20 bases between them.

The CDR3 sequence is CASRYQRDSPLHF. Here the CDR3 DNA reads TGTGCCAGTAGATACCAGAGGGATTCACCCCTCCACTTT. The chain joins TRBV19 to TRBJ1-6; no reliable D call. The CDR3 totals 13 residues. CDR1 is LNHDA, CDR2 SQIVND, per germline (reference sequence). Trimming shortened V by 6 bases and J by 8 bases, and 11 bases separated the two germline ends.

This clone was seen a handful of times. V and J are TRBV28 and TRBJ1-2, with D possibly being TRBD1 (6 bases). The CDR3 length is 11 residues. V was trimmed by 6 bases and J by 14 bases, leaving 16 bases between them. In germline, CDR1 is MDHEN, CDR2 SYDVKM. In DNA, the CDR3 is TGTGCCAGCAGGACCAGGGGCCGGATAACCTTC. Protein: CASRTRGRITF.

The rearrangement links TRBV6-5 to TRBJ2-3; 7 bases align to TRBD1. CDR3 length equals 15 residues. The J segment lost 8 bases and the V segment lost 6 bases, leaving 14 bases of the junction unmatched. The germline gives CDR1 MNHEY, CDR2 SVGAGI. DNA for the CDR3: TGTGCCAGCAGCCAGGACAGGCCTGCACAGGCTACGCAGTATTTT. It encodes CASSQDRPAQATQYF.

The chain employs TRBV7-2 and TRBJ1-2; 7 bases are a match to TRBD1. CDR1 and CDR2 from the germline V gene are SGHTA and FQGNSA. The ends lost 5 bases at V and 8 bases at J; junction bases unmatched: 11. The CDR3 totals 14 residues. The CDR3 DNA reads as TGTGCCAGCAGCATAAACACAGGGGCGGGCGGCTACACCTTC. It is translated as CASSINTGAGGYTF.

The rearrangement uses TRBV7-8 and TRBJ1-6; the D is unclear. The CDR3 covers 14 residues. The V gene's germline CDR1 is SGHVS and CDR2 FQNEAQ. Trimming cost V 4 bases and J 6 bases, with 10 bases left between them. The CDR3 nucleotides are TGTGCCAGCAGCTCCCGGGAGGCTAATTCACCCCTCCACTTT. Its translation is CASSSREANSPLHF. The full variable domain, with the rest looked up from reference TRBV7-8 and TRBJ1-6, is GAGVSQSPRYKVAKRGQDVALRCDPISGHVSLFWYQQALGQGPEFLTYFQNEAQLDKSGLPSDRFFAERPEGSVSTLKIQRTQQEDSAVYLCASSSREANSPLHFGNGTRLTVT.

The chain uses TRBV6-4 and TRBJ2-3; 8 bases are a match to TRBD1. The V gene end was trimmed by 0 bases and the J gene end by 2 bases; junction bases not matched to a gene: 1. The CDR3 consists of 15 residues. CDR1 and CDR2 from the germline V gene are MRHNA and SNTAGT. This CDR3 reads CASSDSQGATDTQYF. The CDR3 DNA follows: TGTGCCAGCAGTGACTCGCAGGGGGCCACAGATACGCAGTATTTT.

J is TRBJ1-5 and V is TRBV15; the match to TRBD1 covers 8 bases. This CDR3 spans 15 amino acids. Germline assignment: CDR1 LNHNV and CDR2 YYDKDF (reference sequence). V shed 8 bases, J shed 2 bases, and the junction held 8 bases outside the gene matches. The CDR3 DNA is TGTGCCACCGGGCAGGGGGCTGTCGGCAATCAGCCCCAGCATTTT. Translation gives CATGQGAVGNQPQHF. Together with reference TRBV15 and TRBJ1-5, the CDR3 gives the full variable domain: DAMVIQNPRYQVTQFGKPVTLSCSQTLNHNVMYWYQQKSSQAPKLLFHYYDKDFNNEADTPDNFQSRRPNTSFCFLDIRSPGLGDTAMYLCATGQGAVGNQPQHFGDGTRLSIL.

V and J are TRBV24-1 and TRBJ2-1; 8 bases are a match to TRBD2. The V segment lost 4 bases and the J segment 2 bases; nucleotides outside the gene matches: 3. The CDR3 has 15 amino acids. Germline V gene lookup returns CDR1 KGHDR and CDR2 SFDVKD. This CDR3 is CATSEPGGAYNEQFF. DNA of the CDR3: TGTGCCACCAGTGAGCCGGGAGGGGCCTACAATGAGCAGTTCTTC.

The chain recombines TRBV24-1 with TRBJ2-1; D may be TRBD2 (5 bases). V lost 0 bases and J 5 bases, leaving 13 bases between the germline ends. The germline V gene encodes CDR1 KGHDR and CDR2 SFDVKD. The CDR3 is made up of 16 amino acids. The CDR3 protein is CATSDLGLAQHNEQFF. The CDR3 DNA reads TGTGCCACCAGTGATTTGGGGCTAGCCCAACACAATGAGCAGTTCTTC.

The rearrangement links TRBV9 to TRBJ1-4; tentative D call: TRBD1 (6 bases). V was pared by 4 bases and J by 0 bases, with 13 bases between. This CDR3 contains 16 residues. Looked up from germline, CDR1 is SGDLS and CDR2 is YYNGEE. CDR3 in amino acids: CASSPGTRTTNEKLFF. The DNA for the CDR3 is TGTGCCAGCAGCCCAGGGACACGGACAACTAATGAAAAACTGTTTTTT.

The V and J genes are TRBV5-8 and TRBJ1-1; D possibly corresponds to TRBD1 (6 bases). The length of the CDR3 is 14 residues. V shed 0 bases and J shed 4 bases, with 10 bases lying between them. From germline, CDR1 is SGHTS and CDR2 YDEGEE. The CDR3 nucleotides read TGTGCCAGCAGCTTGGCAGGGGCTGGCACTGAAGCTTTCTTT. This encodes CASSLAGAGTEAFF.

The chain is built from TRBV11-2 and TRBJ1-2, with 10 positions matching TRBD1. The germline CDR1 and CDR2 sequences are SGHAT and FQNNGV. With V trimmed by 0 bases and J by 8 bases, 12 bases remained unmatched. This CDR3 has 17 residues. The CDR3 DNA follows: TGTGCCAGCAGCTTAGATCGGGACAGGGGTCGGAGGTTGGGCTACACCTTC. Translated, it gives CASSLDRDRGRRLGYTF.

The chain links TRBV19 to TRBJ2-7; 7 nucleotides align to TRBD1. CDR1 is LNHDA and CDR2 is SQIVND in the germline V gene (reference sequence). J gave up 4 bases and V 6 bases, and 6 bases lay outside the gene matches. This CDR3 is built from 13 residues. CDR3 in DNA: TGTGCCAGTAGCGAAGCGGACAGGTACGAGCAGTACTTC. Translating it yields CASSEADRYEQYF.

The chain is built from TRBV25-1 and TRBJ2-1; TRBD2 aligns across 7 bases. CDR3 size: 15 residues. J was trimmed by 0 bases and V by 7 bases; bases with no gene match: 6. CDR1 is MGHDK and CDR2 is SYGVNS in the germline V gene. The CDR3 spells CASNPAGYSYNEQFF. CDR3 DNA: TGTGCCAGCAACCCAGCGGGATACTCCTACAATGAGCAGTTCTTC.

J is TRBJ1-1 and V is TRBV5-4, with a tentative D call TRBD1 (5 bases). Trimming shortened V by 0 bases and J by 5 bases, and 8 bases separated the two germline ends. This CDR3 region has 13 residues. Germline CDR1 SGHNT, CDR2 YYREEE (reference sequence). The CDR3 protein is CASSLEGRTEAFF. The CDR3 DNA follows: TGTGCCAGCAGCTTGGAGGGGAGGACTGAAGCTTTCTTT.